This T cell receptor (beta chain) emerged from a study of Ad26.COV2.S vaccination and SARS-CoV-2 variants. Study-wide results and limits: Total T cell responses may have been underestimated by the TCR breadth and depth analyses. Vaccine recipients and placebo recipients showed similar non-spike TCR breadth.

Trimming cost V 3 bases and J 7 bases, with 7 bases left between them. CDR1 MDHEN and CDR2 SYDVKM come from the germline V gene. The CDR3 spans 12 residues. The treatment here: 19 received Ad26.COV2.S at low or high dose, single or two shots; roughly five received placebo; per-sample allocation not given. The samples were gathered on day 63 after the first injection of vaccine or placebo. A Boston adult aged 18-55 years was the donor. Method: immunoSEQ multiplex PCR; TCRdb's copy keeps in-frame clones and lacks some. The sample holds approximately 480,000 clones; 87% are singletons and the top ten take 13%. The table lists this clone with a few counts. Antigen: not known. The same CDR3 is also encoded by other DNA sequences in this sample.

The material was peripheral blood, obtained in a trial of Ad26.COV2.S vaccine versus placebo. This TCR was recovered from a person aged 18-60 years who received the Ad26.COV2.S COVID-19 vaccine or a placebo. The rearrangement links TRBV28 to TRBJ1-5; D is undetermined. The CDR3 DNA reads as TGTGCCAGCAGTTTTTTGGGGCAGCCCCAGCATTTT. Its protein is CASSFLGQPQHF.